The 10 T cell receptor beta chains reported below all come from one sample, sequenced in a study of tumor-infiltrating lymphocytes in primary liver carcinoma. Co-extracting RNA and DNA was done with 20-30 mg of unsorted bulk tissue as input. With around 520 ng total RNA as template and a constant-region primer, TCR beta cDNA was made. Employing slightly modified ARM-PCR, three nested multiplex PCR rounds were run, and these gave rise to the TCR beta libraries. With TRBV1-TRBV30 forward primers and a C-beta reverse primer, the first two PCR rounds were run for 9 to 10 cycles each. A single record per CDR3 protein comes from TCRdb applying MiXCR to the multiplex PCR reads. Among roughly 78,000 distinct CDR3 sequences, over 55% were seen once, and the ten largest hold roughly 15%. Sequencing used liver tumor tissue from sampling region 4. The subset is: tumor region T4, right-lateral pole. Every receptor here comes from a woman aged 55-69 years with primary liver carcinoma and hepatitis B virus infection.

Details on this clonotype: An end of the junction differs from the germline gene, which may be a read error. This chain joins TRBV11-2 and TRBJ2-7; D perhaps matches TRBD2 (7 bases). The CDR3 is 15 amino acids. Per germline, CDR1 SGHAT and CDR2 FQNNGV. The CDR3, as DNA: TGTGCCAGCAGCTTAGAGAGGGGGGGACTGGCGATGCAGCATTTC. Translating it yields CASSLERGGLAMQHF.

The V gene is TRBV11-2, the J gene TRBJ2-7; 10 bases match TRBD2. The CDR3 is 15 amino acids. CDR1 SGHAT and CDR2 FQNNGV come from the germline V gene. Trimming took 0 bases from V and 6 from J; bases not matched to a gene: 5. CDR3 amino acids: CASSLESSGSGEQYF. The CDR3 DNA reads as TGTGCCAGCAGCTTAGAGTCTAGCGGGAGTGGCGAGCAGTACTTC.

This clonotype was counted a single time. One end of the junction fails to match germline, which may point to a read error. The genes are TRBV5-4 and TRBJ2-5, with D tentatively TRBD1 or TRBD2 (5 bases each). Germline lookup yields CDR1 SGHNT and CDR2 YYREEE (reference sequence). The CDR3 is 13 residues long. CDR3 sequence: CDSSSGPQETQYF. DNA of the CDR3: TGTGACAGCAGCTCGGGGCCTCAAGAGACGCAGTACTTC.

Remarks on this clonotype: Since a much larger clone is just one base distant, this may be a read error. The rearrangement links TRBV5-8 to TRBJ2-1, with 9 bases fitting TRBD2. The germline V gene has CDR1 SGHTS and CDR2 YDEGEE. The CDR3 is 19 amino acids. V gave up 0 bases and J gave up 6 bases; unmatched junction bases: 16. This CDR3 reads CASSLGARLAGMARNEQFF. Here the CDR3 DNA reads TGTGCCAGCAGCTTGGGCGCTCGGCTAGCGGGGATGGCGCGCAATGAGCAGTTCTTC. Full variable domain (rest looked up from reference TRBV5-8 and TRBJ2-1): EAGVTQSPTHLIKTRGQQATLRCSPISGHTSVYWYQQALGLGLQFLLWYDEGEERNRGNFPPRFSGRQFPNYSSELNVNALELEDSALYLCASSLGARLAGMARNEQFFGPGTRLTVL.

A word on this clonotype: The junction shows a germline mismatch at one end, possibly a read error. V gene TRBV6-1 combines with J gene TRBJ2-1, with D uncertain. CDR1 MNHNS and CDR2 SASEGT come from the germline V gene. This CDR3 contains 14 residues. The CDR3 sequence: CSSSHLGSLNEQFF. The CDR3 DNA reads as TGCTCCAGCAGTCACCTAGGTTCGCTCAATGAGCAGTTCTTC.

Notes on this clonotype: One end of the junction does not line up with germline, which may come from a read error. The genes are TRBV12-3 or TRBV12-4 and TRBJ2-5; D is unclear. This CDR3 is built from 10 residues. CDR3 coding DNA: TGTGTCAGCAGCCTAGAGACCCAATACTTC. This gives the protein CVSSLETQYF.

Concerning this clonotype: The junction shows a germline mismatch at one end, possibly a read error. The CDR3: CASRGLVNDDEQIF. The DNA of the CDR3 is TGTGCCAGCAGAGGACTAGTTAATGACGATGAGCAGATCTTC. V gene TRBV6-6 combines with J gene TRBJ2-1, with 7 nucleotides matching TRBD2. Germline CDR1 MNHNY, CDR2 SVGAGI (reference sequence). The CDR3 extends over 14 amino acids.

Notes on this clonotype: A junction boundary mismatches the germline segment, possibly from a read error. The chain couples TRBV29-1 to TRBJ2-7; D is unresolved. The CDR3 has 13 amino acids. CDR1 and CDR2 (germline): SQVTM, ANQGSEA. The CDR3 sequence: CSVETGSPYEQYF. DNA of the CDR3: TGCAGCGTCGAAACTGGTAGCCCCTACGAGCAATACTTC.

As for this clonotype: Its ends do not fully match the called genes, so a read error is possible. CDR3 loop: CSVYYNYGYIF. The CDR3 DNA sequence: TGCAGCGTTTATTATAACTATGGCTACATCTTC. The chain recombines TRBV29-1 with TRBJ1-2; D remains ambiguous. Germline V gives CDR1 SQVTM, CDR2 ANQGSEA. CDR3 length: 11 residues.

As to this clonotype: A read error may produce the germline difference seen at one junction end. The chain couples TRBV11-2 to TRBJ1-2, with a possible D match to TRBD1 (5 bases). Germline CDR1 reads SGHAT; CDR2 reads FQNNGV. CDR3 length: 17 amino acids. CDR3 region: CASSLDPIRVLRYGDAF. The CDR3, as DNA: TGTGCCAGCAGCTTAGATCCGATCAGGGTGCTGCGTTATGGCGACGCCTTC.